Each of the 23 T cell receptor beta chains below was sequenced from the same sample in a study of CD8+CD57+ T cells in acquired aplastic anemia. Profiling that covered TCR beta VDJ and CDR3 relied on genomic DNA as its template. TCRdb reprocessed the reads via MiXCR and lists one record per CDR3 protein. The sample holds a few hundred thousand distinct CDR3 sequences, around 72% seen once. The specimen was sorted CD4+, CD8+, or CD8+CD57+ T cells (not recorded which) from PBMCs. The receptors were gathered from a human donor in good health, serving as a control.

The chain carries TRBV9 and TRBJ2-5; D gene unclear. The CDR3 sequence is 13 residues long. The V end was cut by 5 bases, the J end by 12 bases, with 20 bases between. CDR1 and CDR2 from the germline V gene are SGDLS and YYNGEE. CDR3 bases: TGTGCCAGCAGTGTGGGGTGGCAAAAGAAAGAGTACTTC. As protein: CASSVGWQKKEYF.

Concerning this clonotype itself: A read error may explain this, as a much larger clone is one base away. CDR3 loop: CAWGVQGFREKLFF. CDR3 coding DNA: TGTGCCTGGGGTGTACAAGGGTTTCGTGAAAAACTGTTTTTT. The gene calls are TRBV30 and TRBJ1-4; D ambiguous. Germline loops: CDR1 GTSNPN, CDR2 SVGIG (reference sequence). The length of the CDR3 is 14 residues.

The V call is TRBV7-8, the J call TRBJ1-2; a weak D match, TRBD1 (5 bases). Trimming shortened V by 7 bases and J by 1 base, and 16 bases separated the two germline ends. Per the germline V gene, CDR1 is SGHVS and CDR2 is FQNEAQ. The length of the CDR3 is 15 residues. The CDR3 coding sequence is TGTGCCAGCACCCCAGAGGGGTCGGATAACTATGGCTACACCTTC. It codes for CASTPEGSDNYGYTF. The full variable domain, rest sourced from reference TRBV7-8 and TRBJ1-2, is GAGVSQSPRYKVAKRGQDVALRCDPISGHVSLFWYQQALGQGPEFLTYFQNEAQLDKSGLPSDRFFAERPEGSVSTLKIQRTQQEDSAVYLCASTPEGSDNYGYTFGSGTRLTVV.

A word on this clonotype: An end of the junction differs from the germline gene, which may be a read error. This CDR3 reads CSGRDWQGGTEAFF. The CDR3 coding sequence is TGCAGTGGTAGAGACTGGCAGGGAGGGACTGAAGCTTTCTTT. The chain has TRBV20-1 and TRBJ1-1; D perhaps matches TRBD1 (5 bases). This CDR3 region has 14 residues. From germline, CDR1 is DFQATT and CDR2 SNEGSKA (reference sequence).

The chain has TRBV5-1 and TRBJ2-3; D remains ambiguous. V lost 4 bases to trimming and J lost 4 bases, with 19 bases between them. The germline gives CDR1 SGHRS, CDR2 YFSETQ. The CDR3 has 16 residues. The CDR3, as DNA: TGCGCCAGCAGCCGGCAGCCGGGTCCCGAGGCAGATACGCAGTATTTT. It translates to CASSRQPGPEADTQYF. The complete variable domain, with remaining parts taken from reference TRBV5-1 and TRBJ2-3, reads KAGVTQTPRYLIKTRGQQVTLSCSPISGHRSVSWYQQTPGQGLQFLFEYFSETQRNKGNFPGRFSGRQFSNSRSEMNVSTLELGDSALYLCASSRQPGPEADTQYFGPGTRLTVL.

Remarks on this clonotype: A single base separates this from a much larger clone, so it may be a read error. CDR3 coding DNA: TGTGCCAGCAGTTACGGGGGACGTTCATACAATGAGCAGTACTTC. The encoded protein is CASSYGGRSYNEQYF. The chain joins TRBV6-5 to TRBJ2-7; D assignment may be TRBD1 or TRBD2 (5 bases each). CDR3 length: 15 amino acids. Trimming shortened V by 2 bases and J by 7 bases, and 18 bases separated the two germline ends. CDR1 is MNHEY, CDR2 SVGAGI, per germline.

The chain employs TRBV24-1 and TRBJ1-2; D is possibly TRBD1 (6 bases). Deletions cut 2 bases from V and 13 bases from J, with 13 bases between. Germline CDR1 reads KGHDR; CDR2 reads SFDVKD. The CDR3 length is 12 residues. The CDR3 DNA is TGTGCCACCAGTGATTCCGGACAGAGAGCCACCTTC. It yields the protein CATSDSGQRATF.

This clonotype was seen once. The chain links TRBV19 to TRBJ1-2; 9 bases are a match to TRBD1. Losses at the gene ends were 4 bases for V and 4 bases for J; bases not matched to a gene: 7. From germline, CDR1 is LNHDA and CDR2 SQIVND (reference sequence). This CDR3 is 15 amino acids long. CDR3 residues: CASSKQGAQGYGYTF. CDR3 nucleotide sequence: TGTGCCAGTAGTAAACAGGGGGCGCAAGGCTATGGCTACACCTTC.

Concerning this clonotype: This clone may be a read error of a much larger clone one base away. The genes are TRBV3-1 and TRBJ1-2; the match to TRBD1 covers 8 bases. The CDR3 runs 14 residues. Looked up from germline, CDR1 is LGHDT and CDR2 is YNNKEL (reference sequence). CDR3 in amino acids: CPSSHIAGGGGYTF. DNA of the CDR3: TGTCCCAGCAGCCACATAGCAGGGGGCGGAGGCTACACCTTC.

This sequence joins TRBV9 and TRBJ2-7; D is unclear. CDR3 length: 14 amino acids. Germline assignment: CDR1 SGDLS and CDR2 YYNGEE. Trimming pared 0 bases from V and 13 bases from J, leaving 20 bases between. The DNA of the CDR3 is TGTGCCAGCAGCGTAGCTACGGTGGAACCCCTCCACTACTTC. Its protein product is CASSVATVEPLHYF.

This clonotype was observed a few times. This sequence joins TRBV5-1 and TRBJ2-5, with 7 bases that match TRBD2. CDR3 size: 19 residues. Germline V gene sequence: CDR1 SGHRS, CDR2 YFSETQ. V was pared by 4 bases and J by 5 bases, with 23 bases of the junction left unmatched. CDR3 sequence reads: CASSQDRSGTGGIGETQYF. CDR3 bases: TGCGCCAGCAGCCAAGATCGTTCCGGGACGGGGGGTATCGGGGAGACCCAGTACTTC.

The rearrangement links TRBV12-3 or TRBV12-4 to TRBJ1-2, with TRBD1 matching over 9 bases. This CDR3 has 13 amino acids. Trimming removed 5 bases from V and 7 bases from J; junction bases left unmatched: 5. The CDR3 nucleotides read TGTGCCAGCAGTCCCGGGACAGGGTTTGGCTACACCTTC. Protein sequence: CASSPGTGFGYTF.

The gene calls are TRBV5-1 and TRBJ2-5; the match to TRBD2 covers 7 bases. With V trimmed by 2 bases and J by 2 bases, 3 bases remained unmatched. The CDR3 has 14 residues. Germline CDR1 SGHRS, CDR2 YFSETQ. The chain's CDR3 is CASSFLADQETQYF. The CDR3, as DNA: TGCGCCAGCAGCTTTCTAGCGGATCAAGAGACCCAGTACTTC.

Concerning this clonotype: One junction end does not reproduce the germline sequence, and a read error may be involved. The J gene is TRBJ2-7, the V gene TRBV20-1; D is undetermined. The CDR3 extends over 11 amino acids. Germline CDR1 and CDR2: DFQATT and SNEGSKA (reference sequence). The CDR3 sequence is CSATRGTEHYF. Here the CDR3 DNA reads TGCAGTGCAACACGTGGCACTGAGCATTACTTC.

The chain recombines TRBV19 with TRBJ1-5; the D gene is possibly TRBD1 (5 bases). Germline V gives CDR1 LNHDA, CDR2 SQIVND (reference sequence). This CDR3 has 12 amino acids. V was cut by 8 bases and J by 4 bases, with 9 bases left in between. The CDR3 DNA follows: TGTGCCAGTCAGGGACGGAATCAGCCCCAGCATTTT. As protein: CASQGRNQPQHF. The whole variable domain, filled in from reference TRBV19 and TRBJ1-5, reads DGGITQSPKYLFRKEGQNVTLSCEQNLNHDAMYWYRQDPGQGLRLIYYSQIVNDFQKGDIAEGYSVSREKKESFPLTVTSAQKNPTAFYLCASQGRNQPQHFGDGTRLSIL.

On this clonotype itself: One end of the junction does not line up with germline, which may come from a read error. This sequence joins TRBV6-4 and TRBJ2-3; a weak D match, TRBD2 (6 bases). CDR1 is MRHNA, CDR2 SNTAGT, per germline. CDR3 length equals 18 residues. The CDR3 region has the DNA TGTGCCAGCAGTGATCCCTTGGGGGATTTGCGGGGCACAGATAGGCAGTATTTT. Protein product: CASSDPLGDLRGTDRQYF.

This rearrangement joins TRBV6-6 to TRBJ1-2; D remains unclear. The germline V gene has CDR1 MNHNY and CDR2 SVGAGI (reference sequence). The CDR3 sequence is 15 residues long. V lost 11 bases, J lost 1 base, and 20 bases lay in between. In nucleotides, the CDR3 is TGTGCCGGCGCTAGTCCGGGTAGAAGTAACTATGGCTACACCTTC. It codes for CAGASPGRSNYGYTF.

This clonotype was seen once. The chain has TRBV12-3 or TRBV12-4 and TRBJ2-7; tentatively, D is TRBD1 (7 bases). With 5 bases removed from V and 3 bases from J, the gap between germline ends came to 14 bases. The CDR3 consists of 14 residues. CDR3 in DNA: TGTGCCAGCAGTCTGCGGGACAGTCGCTACGAGCAGTACTTC. This codes for CASSLRDSRYEQYF.

Ten or more counts support this clonotype. The genes are TRBV19 and TRBJ1-3; tentatively, D is TRBD1 (6 bases). CDR3 length: 15 residues. CDR1 and CDR2 (germline): LNHDA, SQIVND (reference sequence). The V end lost 7 bases, the J end lost 0 bases, and 13 bases lay between the germline ends. The CDR3 is CASTPGHNSGNTIYF. The DNA for the CDR3 is TGTGCCAGTACTCCGGGACATAACTCTGGAAACACCATATATTTT.

V and J are TRBV9 and TRBJ2-7, with D perhaps matching TRBD2 (6 bases). The V end was cut by 3 bases, the J end by 1 base, with 11 bases between. From germline, CDR1 is SGDLS and CDR2 YYNGEE. The CDR3 runs to 14 residues. CDR3: CASSEEGRSYEQYF. The DNA of the CDR3 is TGTGCCAGCAGCGAAGAAGGGAGGTCCTACGAGCAGTACTTC.

As to this clonotype: No DNA is shown, since the ends of the CDR3 on it are uncertain; the CDR3 is the one TCRdb lists. The V and J genes are TRBV7-9 and TRBJ2-5; the table's D call, TRBD1, was not checked against the DNA. 14 amino acids form the CDR3, both terminal residues included. Germline V gene data show CDR1 as SEHNR and CDR2 as FQNEAQ (reference sequence). CDR3 sequence: CASLEGSSSGQGHF.

This clonotype came up many times. The germline gene is not matched at one end of the junction; a read error may be the cause. V and J are TRBV7-7 and TRBJ2-5; D ambiguous. The CDR3 loop spans 13 amino acids. Germline V CDR1 and CDR2: SSHAT, FNYEAQ (reference sequence). The CDR3 coding sequence is TGTGCCAGCAGCTTTTCGGTCCCGGAGACCCGGTACTTC. As protein: CASSFSVPETRYF.

The V and J genes are TRBV7-9 and TRBJ1-1; D uncertain. Trimming left V 1 base short and J 4 bases short, with 4 bases between. Germline values: CDR1 SEHNR, CDR2 FQNEAQ (reference sequence). This CDR3 spans 12 amino acids. CDR3 loop: CASSLGVTEAFF. CDR3 DNA: TGTGCCAGCAGCTTAGGAGTCACTGAAGCTTTCTTT.